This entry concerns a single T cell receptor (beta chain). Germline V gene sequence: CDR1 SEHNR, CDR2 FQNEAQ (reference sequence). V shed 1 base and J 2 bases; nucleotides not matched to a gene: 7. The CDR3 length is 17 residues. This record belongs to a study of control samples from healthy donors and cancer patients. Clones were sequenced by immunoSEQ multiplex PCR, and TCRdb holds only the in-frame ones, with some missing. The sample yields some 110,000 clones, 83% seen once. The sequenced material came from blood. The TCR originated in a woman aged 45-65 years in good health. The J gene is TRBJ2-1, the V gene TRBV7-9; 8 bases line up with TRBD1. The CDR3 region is CASSLEGGQDTYNEQFF. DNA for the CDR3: TGTGCCAGCAGCTTAGAGGGGGGACAGGACACCTACAATGAGCAGTTCTTC.